This record concerns one T cell receptor beta chain sequence. There is no known antigen for this receptor. The input lacks base qualities; no much larger clone sits a single base away. The sample originates from a study of T cell changes during pregnancy in multiple sclerosis (dated 2019 in TCRdb). For the study in its entirety: In women with multiple sclerosis, the researchers looked at how the T cell repertoire shifted as pregnancy progressed.

The library relied on the immunoSEQ multiplex PCR assay. Here the immuneACCESS table is served through TCRdb, limited to in-frame sequences with V and J called. Missing clones are a known gap in these copies; in checked studies unresolved V genes cover under half, and the rest lacks a known reason. The sample has around 70,000 clones on record, approximately 91% of them singletons. The ten top clones hold roughly 1.5% of the sample. Counted from cysteine to phenylalanine, this CDR3 has 16 amino acids. Only CDR3 DNA remains: 48 bases, in frame from the first base. The germline V gene specifies KGHSH as CDR1 and LQKENI as CDR2. V is pared back by 1 base and J by 1 base, with 13 bases lying between the germline termini.

The chain is made from TRBV18 and TRBJ1-1; the D segment could be TRBD1, given 5 matching bases. The material was peripheral blood, obtained in the third trimester of pregnancy. The receptor's source is a female donor with multiple sclerosis, enrolled in a pregnancy study. The CDR3 in this case is CASSPLTRVANTEAFF. The DNA reads as follows: TGTGCCAGCTCACCACTTACCAGGGTTGCGAACACTGAAGCTTTCTTT.